Detailed here is one T cell receptor (beta chain). Its antigen is unidentified. This CDR3 has 14 residues. Germline CDR1 reads SGHTA; CDR2 reads FQGTGA. V lost 3 bases and J 6 bases, leaving 15 bases between the germline ends. Expressed TCRB transcripts were sequenced because the entire RNA isolate underwent reverse transcription. TCRdb keeps only in-frame clones here, not all; method: immunoSEQ multiplex PCR. Altogether around 400,000 clones are present, roughly 16% being singletons, with the ten largest covering more than 0.015%. The authors sorted CD4+ naive, central memory, regulatory and stem cell-like memory cells via CD45RO/CCR7/CD25/CD127/CD95/CD27. The data belong to a study of beta chain features in type 1 diabetes. Study-level results: Whether TCRB rearrangement is influenced by HLA type was left unresolved in this analysis. When VDJ junctions were examined, type 1 diabetes patients showed fewer insertions and more deletions.

The V gene is TRBV7-3, the J gene TRBJ2-7, with D perhaps matching TRBD1 (8 bases). Sequencing input: naive CD4+ T cells from blood. This receptor was obtained from a woman aged 18-29 years in good health. The CDR3 DNA reads as TGTGCCAGCAGCTTCTCAGGGGGCGGGAGCGAGCAGTACTTC. Protein sequence: CASSFSGGGSEQYF. Using reference TRBV7-3 and TRBJ2-7 for the parts outside the CDR3, the full variable domain is GAGVSQTPSNKVTEKGKYVELRCDPISGHTALYWYRQSLGQGPEFLIYFQGTGAADDSGLPNDRFFAVRPEGSVSTLKIQRTERGDSAVYLCASSFSGGGSEQYFGPGTRLTVT.